This is a list of T cell receptor beta chains from one sample in a study of graft-versus-host responses after intestinal transplantation. The protocol was immunoSEQ multiplex PCR, while the TCRdb copy is restricted to in-frame clones and leaves out a portion. The table has about 9,300 clones, 91% seen once. The specimen comprised PBMCs, sampled about 47 days after intestinal transplant. All receptors come from a human patient who received an intestinal transplant, so some T cells may come from the graft donor. Both conserved end residues are part of each CDR3. A D gene is named only where the DNA matches it firmly. The size field is filled for only some rows; it gives once, few, many or a size class.

>.|TRBJ2-5|once|TRBV6-5
CASTPKETQYF
TGTGCCAGCACCCCTAAAGAGACCCAGTACTTC
>.|TRBJ2-3|.|TRBV7-9
CASSVTSGTDTQYF
TGTGCCAGCAGCGTTACTTCGGGCACAGATACGCAGTATTTT
>TRBD2|TRBJ2-1|.|TRBV11-2
CASSLGLAGGYNEQFF
TGTGCCAGCAGCTTAGGCCTAGCGGGAGGGTACAATGAGCAGTTCTTC
>.|TRBJ1-3|few|TRBV6-1
CASSELSGNTIYF
TGTGCCAGCAGTGAACTCTCTGGAAACACCATATATTTT
>.|TRBJ1-6|.|TRBV9
CASSQKTGDNSPLHF
TGTGCCAGCAGCCAAAAGACAGGCGATAATTCACCCCTCCACTTT
>.|TRBJ2-3|.|TRBV4-1
CASSHPVEGVSTDTQYF
TGCGCCAGCAGCCATCCAGTTGAGGGAGTGAGCACAGATACGCAGTATTTT
>.|TRBJ2-7|.|TRBV4-2
CASSQDSWSEQYF
TGTGCCAGCAGCCAAGATAGTTGGAGCGAGCAGTACTTC
>TRBD2|TRBJ2-5|.|TRBV11-2
CASSPSLAAQETQYF
TGTGCCAGCAGTCCCTCCCTAGCGGCCCAAGAGACCCAGTACTTC
>.|TRBJ2-4|.|TRBV5-6
CASSALGDGATKAKNIQYF
TGTGCCAGCAGCGCCCTGGGGGATGGCGCGACAAAAGCCAAAAACATTCAGTACTTC
>TRBD2|TRBJ2-1|once|TRBV6-1
CASKTSGGSEQFF
TGTGCCAGCAAGACTAGCGGAGGATCAGAGCAGTTCTTC
>TRBD2|TRBJ2-3|.|TRBV9
CASSVAGGPIDTQYF
TGTGCCAGCAGCGTAGCGGGAGGGCCTATAGATACGCAGTATTTT
>TRBD1|TRBJ1-2|.|TRBV7-9
CASCEAGTAYGYTF
TGTGCCAGCTGCGAGGCCGGGACAGCCTATGGCTACACCTTC
>TRBD2|TRBJ2-4|once|TRBV9
CASSPQSGGARGNIQYF
TGTGCCAGCAGCCCCCAAAGCGGGGGGGCCCGTGGAAACATTCAGTACTTC
>TRBD1|TRBJ1-2|.|TRBV6-5
CASSPPGTDYGYTF
TGTGCCAGCAGTCCCCCAGGGACAGACTATGGCTACACCTTC
>.|TRBJ1-1|.|TRBV5-4
CASSFPGNTEAFF
TGTGCCAGCAGCTTCCCTGGGAACACTGAAGCTTTCTTT
>.|TRBJ1-4|.|TRBV7-3
CASSLTGATNEKLFF
TGTGCCAGCAGCTTAACGGGGGCGACTAATGAAAAACTGTTTTTT
>.|TRBJ1-1|.|TRBV7-3
CASSLLGDDTEAFF
TGTGCCAGCAGCCTCCTGGGCGACGACACTGAAGCTTTCTTT
>.|TRBJ1-2|.|TRBV27
CASSFLGELNQGYTF
TGTGCCAGCAGTTTTCTGGGGGAGCTTAATCAGGGCTACACCTTC
>TRBD2|TRBJ2-5|.|TRBV2
CASSGSSGGQETQYF
TGTGCCAGCAGTGGATCTAGCGGGGGGCAAGAGACCCAGTACTTC
>.|TRBJ2-7|.|TRBV5-1
CASSLQVGASYEQYF
TGCGCCAGCAGCTTGCAAGTAGGGGCGTCTTACGAGCAGTACTTC
>.|TRBJ2-2|.|TRBV6-5
CASSPRVAGELFF
TGTGCCAGCAGCCCGAGGGTGGCCGGGGAGCTGTTTTTT
>.|TRBJ2-3|.|TRBV15
CATRTAGADTQYF
TGTGCCACCAGAACGGCCGGGGCAGATACGCAGTATTTT
>.|TRBJ1-2|.|TRBV7-9
CAPGGAPGYTF
TGTGCCCCGGGGGGGGCGCCCGGCTACACCTTC
>.|TRBJ1-2|.|TRBV7-1
CASSGEGYEGKTYGYTF
TGTGCCAGCAGCGGTGAGGGTTACGAGGGAAAGACCTATGGCTACACCTTC
>TRBD1|TRBJ2-7|once|TRBV7-9
CASSLARTGSSYEQYF
TGTGCCAGCAGCTTAGCTAGGACAGGGAGCTCCTACGAGCAGTACTTC
>.|TRBJ2-1|.|TRBV9
CASSVEGYNEQFF
TGTGCCAGCAGCGTAGAAGGGTACAATGAGCAGTTCTTC
>.|TRBJ1-5|once|TRBV19
CASSIELATDNQPQHF
TGTGCCAGTAGTATAGAGCTCGCAACGGACAATCAGCCCCAGCATTTT
>.|TRBJ2-7|.|TRBV7-9
CASSFGGAYEQYF
TGTGCCAGCAGCTTTGGGGGGGCATACGAGCAGTACTTC
>.|TRBJ2-5|.|TRBV19
CASSIGGGRRETQYF
TGTGCCAGTAGTATAGGAGGCGGCCGGAGGGAGACCCAGTACTTC
>TRBD2|TRBJ2-3|.|TRBV7-3
CASSLLSGVPDTQYF
TGTGCCAGCAGCTTACTAAGCGGGGTCCCAGATACGCAGTATTTT
>.|TRBJ2-3|.|TRBV15
CATSTGIRRADTQYF
TGTGCCACCAGCACGGGGATCCGTCGCGCAGATACGCAGTATTTT
>.|TRBJ1-3|.|TRBV2
CASSEVDSGNTIYF
TGTGCCAGCAGTGAAGTGGACAGCGGAAACACCATATATTTT
>.|TRBJ2-3|.|TRBV6-1
CASSESVGADTQYF
TGTGCCAGCAGTGAAAGTGTTGGCGCAGATACGCAGTATTTT
>.|TRBJ1-4|once|TRBV7-3
CASSPQGLVYEKLFF
TGTGCCAGCAGCCCCCAGGGGTTAGTTTATGAAAAACTGTTTTTT
>TRBD1|TRBJ1-5|.|TRBV6-6
CASSPPGQGQPQHF
TGTGCCAGCAGTCCACCGGGACAGGGCCAGCCCCAGCATTTT
>.|TRBJ2-3|.|TRBV27
CASNPSGNTDTQYF
TGTGCCAGCAACCCTTCGGGAAACACAGATACGCAGTATTTT
>.|TRBJ2-7|.|TRBV29-1
CSAGVPGPLSYEQYF
TGCAGCGCCGGTGTGCCAGGGCCGTTATCCTACGAGCAGTACTTC
>.|TRBJ2-1|.|TRBV27
CASSTDSWGANEQFF
TGTGCCAGCAGTACCGACTCTTGGGGGGCGAATGAGCAGTTCTTC
>TRBD2|TRBJ2-1|.|TRBV11-2
CASSTLAGGRHEQFF
TGTGCCAGCAGCACTCTAGCGGGAGGGAGGCATGAGCAGTTCTTC
>.|TRBJ2-3|.|TRBV27
CASSLSVGGTTDTQYF
TGTGCCAGCAGTTTATCAGTCGGGGGTACCACAGATACGCAGTATTTT